These T cell receptor beta chains were read from a single sample in a study of CD8+ T cells in alopecia areata. Clones were sequenced by immunoSEQ multiplex PCR, and TCRdb holds only the in-frame ones, with some missing. The table lists roughly 150,000 clones, roughly 58% of them singletons. The sample was CD8+ T cells sorted from blood. All receptors come from a human donor in good health. Both conserved end residues are part of each CDR3. The order of the fields is J gene, clone size, V gene, D gene, CDR3 protein, CDR3 DNA. A D gene is named only where the DNA matches it firmly. The size entry is marked missing in some rows and otherwise reads once, few, many or a size class.

>TRBJ1-2|NA|TRBV25-1|TRBD1
CASSPGTVYGYTF
TGTGCCAGCAGCCCCGGGACAGTATATGGCTACACCTTC
>TRBJ2-7|NA|TRBV19|TRBD1
CASSPGQSAYEQYF
TGTGCCAGTAGCCCGGGACAGTCCGCCTACGAGCAGTACTTC
>TRBJ1-2|NA|TRBV5-1|NA
CASSLSLTGGYTF
TGCGCCAGCAGCTTGTCGCTCACGGGTGGCTACACCTTC
>TRBJ2-1|NA|TRBV29-1|TRBD2
CSVNGREAYNEQFF
TGCAGCGTGAATGGGCGGGAGGCCTACAATGAGCAGTTCTTC
>TRBJ2-7|NA|TRBV4-1|NA
CASSQDYRGLAYEQYF
TGCGCCAGCAGCCAAGACTACAGGGGACTCGCCTACGAGCAGTACTTC
>TRBJ2-7|NA|TRBV6-6|TRBD1
CASSYRDRPYEQYF
TGTGCCAGCAGTTACCGGGACAGGCCGTACGAGCAGTACTTC
>TRBJ2-7|NA|TRBV5-4|NA
CASSLAKSSPEQYF
TGTGCCAGCAGCTTGGCCAAGAGCAGTCCCGAGCAGTACTTC
>TRBJ2-5|NA|TRBV2|NA
CASSEAHEGFGETQYF
TGTGCCAGCAGTGAAGCGCACGAGGGATTTGGGGAGACCCAGTACTTC
>TRBJ2-7|once|TRBV5-1|TRBD2
CASSLRLAGVHEQYF
TGCGCCAGCAGCCTGAGACTAGCGGGAGTTCACGAGCAGTACTTC
>TRBJ2-1|NA|TRBV10-3|NA
CAIRPVGQFF
TGTGCCATCAGACCAGTTGGGCAGTTCTTC
>TRBJ2-2|NA|TRBV30|NA
CAWSVSGELFF
TGTGCCTGGAGTGTATCCGGGGAGCTGTTTTTT
>TRBJ2-7|NA|TRBV6-5|NA
CATPGLNEQYF
TGTGCCACCCCTGGGCTCAACGAGCAGTACTTC
>TRBJ2-7|NA|TRBV15|NA
CATSRNRVYEQYF
TGTGCCACCAGCAGGAACAGGGTCTACGAGCAGTACTTC
>TRBJ1-2|NA|TRBV5-1|NA
CASSLVGANYGYTF
TGCGCCAGCAGCTTGGTTGGGGCTAACTATGGCTACACCTTC
>TRBJ2-1|few|TRBV9|TRBD1
CASSEGQGSEQFF
TGTGCCAGCAGCGAGGGACAGGGGTCTGAGCAGTTCTTC
>TRBJ2-1|NA|TRBV7-9|TRBD1
CASSTGQGSSYNEQFF
TGTGCCAGCAGCACGGGACAGGGGAGCTCCTACAATGAGCAGTTCTTC
>TRBJ1-2|NA|TRBV29-1|NA
CSVEDARQFNYGYTF
TGCAGCGTTGAAGATGCCCGACAGTTTAACTATGGCTACACCTTC
>TRBJ1-2|NA|TRBV10-2|NA
CASSEIPSRTDYGYTF
TGCGCCAGCAGTGAAATACCGTCGAGGACAGACTATGGCTACACCTTC
>TRBJ1-2|few|TRBV6-1|NA
CASSEALLRGQVYGYTF
TGTGCCAGCAGTGAAGCGCTTCTCCGGGGGCAGGTCTATGGCTACACCTTC
>TRBJ2-1|NA|TRBV7-9|NA
CASSPRRPRGEQFF
TGTGCCAGCAGCCCCCGGCGTCCCCGGGGTGAGCAGTTCTTC
>TRBJ2-5|NA|TRBV2|NA
CASSDNRGETQYF
TGTGCCAGCAGTGACAACCGGGGGGAGACCCAGTACTTC
>TRBJ2-7|NA|TRBV2|NA
CASTAGYEQYF
TGTGCCAGCACTGCGGGCTACGAGCAGTACTTC
>TRBJ2-1|NA|TRBV23-1|NA
CATPFVAEQFF
TGCGCCACTCCGTTTGTTGCTGAGCAGTTCTTC
>TRBJ2-5|NA|TRBV5-1|TRBD2
CASSGDSGRSETQYF
TGCGCCAGCAGCGGGGATAGCGGGAGGAGCGAGACCCAGTACTTC
>TRBJ2-1|once|TRBV30|TRBD2
CAGILPGLAGGGNEQFF
TGTGCCGGAATACTCCCGGGACTAGCGGGAGGGGGCAATGAGCAGTTCTTC
>TRBJ1-1|NA|TRBV9|NA
CASSVVGGMNTEAFF
TGTGCCAGCAGCGTAGTAGGGGGAATGAACACTGAAGCTTTCTTT
>TRBJ1-2|NA|TRBV7-9|NA
CASSSNPSHPLDYTF
TGTGCCAGCAGCTCAAACCCGAGCCACCCGCTCGACTACACCTTC
>TRBJ2-7|NA|TRBV2|NA
CASSETNEQYF
TGTGCCAGCAGTGAAACCAACGAGCAGTACTTC
>TRBJ2-1|NA|TRBV27|NA
CASGPQESSYNEQFF
TGTGCCAGCGGCCCACAGGAGAGCTCCTACAATGAGCAGTTCTTC
>TRBJ2-5|NA|TRBV13|NA
CASSLGRRARETQYF
TGTGCCAGCAGCTTAGGCCGGCGGGCCCGGGAGACCCAGTACTTC
>TRBJ2-1|NA|TRBV9|NA
CASSVVAAYNEQFF
TGTGCCAGCAGCGTGGTAGCGGCCTACAATGAGCAGTTCTTC
>TRBJ2-7|NA|TRBV9|TRBD2
CASSVAGGPGEQYF
TGTGCCAGCAGCGTGGCGGGAGGGCCAGGCGAGCAGTACTTC
>TRBJ1-5|NA|TRBV7-8|NA
CASSLANRADQPQHF
TGTGCCAGCAGCTTAGCGAACAGGGCGGATCAGCCCCAGCATTTT
>TRBJ2-7|NA|TRBV7-9|NA
CAAAASYEQYF
TGTGCCGCCGCCGCGTCCTACGAGCAGTACTTC
>TRBJ1-2|NA|TRBV28|NA
CASSPPNYGYTF
TGTGCCAGCAGTCCCCCCAACTATGGCTACACCTTC
>TRBJ2-2|NA|TRBV7-9|NA
CASSRDTPTGELFF
TGTGCCAGCAGCCGGGACACCCCAACCGGGGAGCTGTTTTTT
>TRBJ2-7|NA|TRBV6-1|TRBD1
CASSVETGMGYEQYF
TGTGCCAGCAGTGTCGAGACAGGGATGGGCTACGAGCAGTACTTC
>TRBJ1-1|NA|TRBV10-3|TRBD1
CAISGGGKNTEAFF
TGTGCCATCAGTGGAGGGGGCAAGAACACTGAAGCTTTCTTT
>TRBJ2-5|NA|TRBV25-1|NA
CASSYRDTGQETQYF
TGTGCCAGCAGTTACCGGGACACCGGACAAGAGACCCAGTACTTC
>TRBJ1-1|NA|TRBV7-9|NA
CASSFTGLGTEAFF
TGTGCCAGCAGCTTTACAGGGTTGGGCACTGAAGCTTTCTTT
>TRBJ2-2|NA|TRBV30|NA
CAWSPQMGTGELFF
TGTGCCTGGAGCCCCCAGATGGGGACCGGGGAGCTGTTTTTT